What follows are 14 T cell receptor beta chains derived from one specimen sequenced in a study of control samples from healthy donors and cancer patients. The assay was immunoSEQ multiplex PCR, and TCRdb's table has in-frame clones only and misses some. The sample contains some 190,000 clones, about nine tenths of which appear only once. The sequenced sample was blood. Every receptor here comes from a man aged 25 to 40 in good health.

CDR3 bases: TGTGCCGGCAAACTGACAGATCTCACCGGGGAGCTGTTTTTT. Its translation: CAGKLTDLTGELFF. The rearrangement uses TRBV19 and TRBJ2-2, with D perhaps TRBD1 (5 bases). The CDR3 runs to 14 residues. Looked up from germline, CDR1 is LNHDA and CDR2 is SQIVND (reference sequence). V lost 11 bases, J lost 4 bases, and 17 bases lay in between.

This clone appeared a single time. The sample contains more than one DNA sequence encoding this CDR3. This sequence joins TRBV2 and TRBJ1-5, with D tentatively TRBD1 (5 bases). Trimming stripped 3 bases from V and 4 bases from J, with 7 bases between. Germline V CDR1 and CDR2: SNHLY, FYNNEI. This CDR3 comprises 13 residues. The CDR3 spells CASSDDRNQPQHF. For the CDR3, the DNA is TGTGCCAGCAGTGATGACAGAAATCAGCCCCAGCATTTT.

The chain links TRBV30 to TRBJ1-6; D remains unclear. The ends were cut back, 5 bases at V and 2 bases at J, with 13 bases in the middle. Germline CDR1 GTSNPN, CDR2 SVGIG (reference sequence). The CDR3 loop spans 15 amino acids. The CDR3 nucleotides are TGTGCCTGGTCGGGTGGTTGGCCCTATAATTCACCCCTCCACTTT. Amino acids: CAWSGGWPYNSPLHF.

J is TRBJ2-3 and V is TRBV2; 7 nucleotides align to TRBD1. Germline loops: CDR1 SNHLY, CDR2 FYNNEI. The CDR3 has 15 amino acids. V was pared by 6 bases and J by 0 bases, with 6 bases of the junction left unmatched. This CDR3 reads CASSRRQGSTDTQYF. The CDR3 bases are TGTGCCAGCAGCCGAAGACAGGGCAGCACAGATACGCAGTATTTT.

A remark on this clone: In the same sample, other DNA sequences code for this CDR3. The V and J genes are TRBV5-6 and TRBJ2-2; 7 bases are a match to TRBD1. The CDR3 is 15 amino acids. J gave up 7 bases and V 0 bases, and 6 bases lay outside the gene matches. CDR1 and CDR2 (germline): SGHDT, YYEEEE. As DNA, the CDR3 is TGTGCCAGCAGCTTGGATAGGGGGCTGAACGGGGAGCTGTTTTTT. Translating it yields CASSLDRGLNGELFF.

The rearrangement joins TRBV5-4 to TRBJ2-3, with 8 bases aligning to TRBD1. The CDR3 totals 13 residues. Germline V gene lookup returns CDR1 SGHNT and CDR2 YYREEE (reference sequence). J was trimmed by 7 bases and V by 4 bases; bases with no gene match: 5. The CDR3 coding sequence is TGTGCCAGCAGCCCCGGACAGGGACATACGCAGTATTTT. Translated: CASSPGQGHTQYF.

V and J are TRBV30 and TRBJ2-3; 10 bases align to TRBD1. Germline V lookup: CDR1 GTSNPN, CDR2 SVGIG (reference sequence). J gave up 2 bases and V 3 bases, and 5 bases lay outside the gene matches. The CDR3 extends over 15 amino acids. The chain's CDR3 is CAWSEGTGVTDTQYF. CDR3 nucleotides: TGTGCCTGGAGCGAGGGGACAGGGGTCACAGATACGCAGTATTTT.

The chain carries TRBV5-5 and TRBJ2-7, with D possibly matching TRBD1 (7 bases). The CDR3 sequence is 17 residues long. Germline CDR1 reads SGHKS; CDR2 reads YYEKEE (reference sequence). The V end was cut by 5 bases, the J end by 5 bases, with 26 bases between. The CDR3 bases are TGTGCCAGCAGGCCCCTGACAGGGCGGGATTATATCCACGAGCAGTACTTC. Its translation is CASRPLTGRDYIHEQYF.

In DNA form, the CDR3 reads TGTGCCAGCAGCGACAGGAGGATTAATTCACCCCTCCACTTT. Translated, it gives CASSDRRINSPLHF. The chain employs TRBV6-5 and TRBJ1-6; possible D gene TRBD1, 6 bases. Germline V gives CDR1 MNHEY, CDR2 SVGAGI. Trimming removed 6 bases from V and 6 bases from J, with 12 bases in between. The CDR3 loop spans 14 amino acids.

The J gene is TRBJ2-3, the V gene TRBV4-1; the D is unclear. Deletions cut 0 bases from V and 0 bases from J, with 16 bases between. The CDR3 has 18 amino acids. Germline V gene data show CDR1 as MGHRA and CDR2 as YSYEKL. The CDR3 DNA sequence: TGCGCCAGCAGCCAAGATCCGCCTGAAGCAACTAGCACAGATACGCAGTATTTT. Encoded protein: CASSQDPPEATSTDTQYF.

In DNA, the CDR3 is TGCGCCAGCAGCCTCGGGGCTGGCGGGGGGTTTCGTAGGGGTGAGCAGTTCTTC. It translates to CASSLGAGGGFRRGEQFF. This chain connects TRBV5-1 to TRBJ2-1; TRBD2 matches 8 bases. The germline V gene encodes CDR1 SGHRS and CDR2 YFSETQ. The length of the CDR3 is 18 residues. V shed 4 bases, J shed 9 bases, and the junction held 21 bases outside the gene matches.

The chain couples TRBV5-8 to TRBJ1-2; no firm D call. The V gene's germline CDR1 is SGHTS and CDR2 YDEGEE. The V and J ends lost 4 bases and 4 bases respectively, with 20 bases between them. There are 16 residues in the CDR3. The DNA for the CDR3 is TGTGCCAGCAGCAGGAGAGGCACCCAAAACCTCTATGGCTACACCTTC. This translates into CASSRRGTQNLYGYTF.

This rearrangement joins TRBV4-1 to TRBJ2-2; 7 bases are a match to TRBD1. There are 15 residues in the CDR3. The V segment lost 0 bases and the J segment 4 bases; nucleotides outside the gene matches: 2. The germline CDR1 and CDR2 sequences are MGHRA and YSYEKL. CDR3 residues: CASSQEAGGTGELFF. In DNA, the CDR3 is TGCGCCAGCAGCCAAGAAGCAGGGGGCACCGGGGAGCTGTTTTTT.

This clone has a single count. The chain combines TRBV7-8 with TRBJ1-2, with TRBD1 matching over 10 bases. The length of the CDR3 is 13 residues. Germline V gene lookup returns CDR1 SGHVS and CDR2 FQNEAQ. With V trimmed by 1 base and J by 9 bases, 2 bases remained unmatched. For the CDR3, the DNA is TGTGCCAGCAGCTTAGGGGACAGGGGCCGCTACACCTTC. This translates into CASSLGDRGRYTF.